Below are 8 T cell receptor beta chains sequenced from a single sample in a study of cytomegalovirus exposure and HLA in healthy donors. 13 Jbeta primers and 60 Vbeta primers were used for the PCR. The data were produced by immunoSEQ multiplex PCR, yet TCRdb's version contains in-frame clones alone and is incomplete. The repertoire consists of some 170,000 clones, with 75% to 90% occurring once and the leading ten covering around 1.9%. Sample: PBMCs. Receptor source: a woman under 30 in good health and CMV-seronegative.

The CDR3 DNA sequence: TGCGCCAGCAGCAACGCTAGAACAGGGGCCCCTGAAGCTTTCTTT. This sequence encodes CASSNARTGAPEAFF. This chain connects TRBV5-1 to TRBJ1-1; the match to TRBD1 covers 7 bases. CDR3 size: 15 residues. Trimming removed 4 bases from V and 6 bases from J; junction bases left unmatched: 12. Germline CDR1 is SGHRS and CDR2 is YFSETQ.

J is TRBJ2-1 and V is TRBV9, with TRBD1 matching over 7 bases. The ends lost 3 bases at V and 5 bases at J; junction bases unmatched: 8. The CDR3 length is 15 residues. The germline gives CDR1 SGDLS, CDR2 YYNGEE. The CDR3, as DNA: TGTGCCAGCAGCGCTTTGACAGGGAGTGACAATGAGCAGTTCTTC. Its translation: CASSALTGSDNEQFF.

This clone was seen once. The DNA for the CDR3 is TGCGCCAGCAGCCCTACTTCAGGTGGCACCATATATTTT. It specifies CASSPTSGGTIYF. This sequence joins TRBV5-1 and TRBJ1-3; D is ambiguous. With 4 bases removed from V and 9 bases from J, the gap between germline ends came to 14 bases. This CDR3 comprises 13 residues. Germline V gives CDR1 SGHRS, CDR2 YFSETQ. The whole variable domain, remainder taken from reference TRBV5-1 and TRBJ1-3, is KAGVTQTPRYLIKTRGQQVTLSCSPISGHRSVSWYQQTPGQGLQFLFEYFSETQRNKGNFPGRFSGRQFSNSRSEMNVSTLELGDSALYLCASSPTSGGTIYFGEGSWLTVV.

The chain is built from TRBV18 and TRBJ1-1; D is unresolved. Between the trimmed V and J ends, which lost 1 base and 3 bases, there was a span of 6 bases. The CDR3 consists of 13 residues. The germline gives CDR1 KGHSH, CDR2 LQKENI. CDR3: CASSPREDTEAFF. The CDR3 nucleotides are TGTGCCAGCTCACCACGAGAAGACACTGAAGCTTTCTTT.

The chain uses TRBV19 and TRBJ2-7; 8 bases fit TRBD1. With V trimmed by 6 bases and J by 2 bases, 0 bases remained unmatched. The CDR3 contains 12 residues. CDR1 and CDR2 (germline): LNHDA, SQIVND (reference sequence). CDR3: CASRDRAYEQYF. As DNA, the CDR3 is TGTGCCAGTAGGGACAGGGCCTACGAGCAGTACTTC.

The chain couples TRBV6-1 to TRBJ2-3, with a weak D call TRBD2 (6 bases). The germline CDR1 and CDR2 sequences are MNHNS and SASEGT. Between the trimmed V and J ends, which lost 6 bases and 6 bases, there was a span of 19 bases. There are 15 residues in the CDR3. CDR3 DNA sequence: TGTGCCAGCAGCGAATTTAGCGGCCACGTGGATACGCAGTATTTT. Protein: CASSEFSGHVDTQYF.

The chain employs TRBV4-1 and TRBJ2-7; no definite D call. This CDR3 spans 13 amino acids. Trimming removed 4 bases from V and 0 bases from J, with 7 bases in between. In germline, CDR1 is MGHRA, CDR2 YSYEKL. The CDR3 protein is CASSRASSYEQYF. DNA of the CDR3: TGCGCCAGCAGCCGCGCGTCCTCCTACGAGCAGTACTTC.

The chain joins TRBV18 to TRBJ1-5; 7 bases align to TRBD1. Germline V gene lookup returns CDR1 KGHSH and CDR2 LQKENI. The CDR3 has 19 amino acids. V lost 3 bases to trimming and J lost 1 base; unmatched junction nucleotides: 15. CDR3 DNA sequence: TGTGCCAGCTCACCCTTACCTCTTCGACAGGGAAGAAGCAATCAGCCCCAGCATTTT. Translating gives CASSPLPLRQGRSNQPQHF.